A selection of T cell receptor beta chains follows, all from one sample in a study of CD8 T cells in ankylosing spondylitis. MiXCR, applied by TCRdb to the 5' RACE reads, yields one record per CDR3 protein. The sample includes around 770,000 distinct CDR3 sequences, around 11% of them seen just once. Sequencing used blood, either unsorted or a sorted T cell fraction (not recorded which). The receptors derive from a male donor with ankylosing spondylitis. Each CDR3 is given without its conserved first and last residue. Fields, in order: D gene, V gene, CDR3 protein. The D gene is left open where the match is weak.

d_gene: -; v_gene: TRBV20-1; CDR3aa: SARVPGQDRSYEQY
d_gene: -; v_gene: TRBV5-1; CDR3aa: ASSLGGPEAETQY
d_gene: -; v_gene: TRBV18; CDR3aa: ASSPGEGEAF
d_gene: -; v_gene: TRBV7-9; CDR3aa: ASSLQWEMNTEAF
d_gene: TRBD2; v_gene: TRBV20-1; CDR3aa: SAKRGGSGDTQY
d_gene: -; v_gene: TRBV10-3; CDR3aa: AIRFSGDSSYEQY
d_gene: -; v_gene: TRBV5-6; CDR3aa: ASSSGLICYEQY
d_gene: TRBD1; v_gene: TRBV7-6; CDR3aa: ASSQLGQASYEQY
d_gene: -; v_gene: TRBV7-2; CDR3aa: ASSLDGFTDTQY
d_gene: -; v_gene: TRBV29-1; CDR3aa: SVSNGGNQPQH
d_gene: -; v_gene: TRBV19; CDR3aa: ASSAMTGRGRTEAF
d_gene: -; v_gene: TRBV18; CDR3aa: ASSPRVIISEGMNTEAF
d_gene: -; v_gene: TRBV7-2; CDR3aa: ASSLRTVQETQY
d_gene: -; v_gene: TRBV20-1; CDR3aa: SAVHSLSGNTIY
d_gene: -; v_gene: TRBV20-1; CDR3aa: SAPIGGGYT
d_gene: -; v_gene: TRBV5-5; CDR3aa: ASSFWGRNEQF
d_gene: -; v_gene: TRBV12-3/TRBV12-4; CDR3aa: ASSPSGRDFYEQY
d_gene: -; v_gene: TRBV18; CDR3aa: ASSPGRHYEQY
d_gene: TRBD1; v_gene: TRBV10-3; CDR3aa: ATGQGRTGELF
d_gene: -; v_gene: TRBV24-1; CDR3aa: ATSGQTGTKWFEQF
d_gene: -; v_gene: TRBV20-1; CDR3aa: SAGLRYNEQF
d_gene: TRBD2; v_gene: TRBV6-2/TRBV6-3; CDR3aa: ASSYNSGNTYEQY
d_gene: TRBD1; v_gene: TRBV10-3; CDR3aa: AISGGQGGWTEAF
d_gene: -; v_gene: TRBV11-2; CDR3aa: ASSLALRFLPDTQY
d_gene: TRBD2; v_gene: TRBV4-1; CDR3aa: ASSQEVASGSRLSSYNEQF
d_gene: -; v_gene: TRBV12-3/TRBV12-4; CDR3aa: ASKPGLTTDTQY
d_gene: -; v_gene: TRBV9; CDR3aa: ASSVGGSGQETQY
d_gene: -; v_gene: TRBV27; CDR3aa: ASSPDRHPGKPQH
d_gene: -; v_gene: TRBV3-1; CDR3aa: ASSQDLSADEQF